This TCR beta chain derives from a study of OX40 agonist ivuxolimab in advanced cancers. Study-level background: A partial response was reached by three patients: one with hepatocellular carcinoma and two with cutaneous melanoma.

Study-level results: Among the least clonally expanded were partial responders at 0.1-3.0 mg/kg.

For this clone: The antigen is not known.

The data were produced by immunoSEQ multiplex PCR, yet TCRdb's version contains in-frame clones alone and is incomplete. The sample contains about 96,000 clones, 90% of which appear only once. The germline CDR1 and CDR2 sequences are MNHEY and SVGAGI. The CDR3 runs 15 residues. V shed 6 bases, J shed 2 bases, and the junction held 6 bases outside the gene matches. This material consisted of CD4+ or CD8+ T cells sorted from blood, taken in a trial of the OX40 agonist ivuxolimab. The V call is TRBV6-5, the J call TRBJ2-7, with 11 nucleotides matching TRBD2. This clonotype originated in an adult with an advanced solid tumor such as melanoma, head and neck, liver or kidney cancer. The CDR3 protein is CASRLGLADAYEQYF. CDR3 sequence (DNA): TGTGCCAGCAGATTGGGACTAGCGGATGCCTACGAGCAGTACTTC.